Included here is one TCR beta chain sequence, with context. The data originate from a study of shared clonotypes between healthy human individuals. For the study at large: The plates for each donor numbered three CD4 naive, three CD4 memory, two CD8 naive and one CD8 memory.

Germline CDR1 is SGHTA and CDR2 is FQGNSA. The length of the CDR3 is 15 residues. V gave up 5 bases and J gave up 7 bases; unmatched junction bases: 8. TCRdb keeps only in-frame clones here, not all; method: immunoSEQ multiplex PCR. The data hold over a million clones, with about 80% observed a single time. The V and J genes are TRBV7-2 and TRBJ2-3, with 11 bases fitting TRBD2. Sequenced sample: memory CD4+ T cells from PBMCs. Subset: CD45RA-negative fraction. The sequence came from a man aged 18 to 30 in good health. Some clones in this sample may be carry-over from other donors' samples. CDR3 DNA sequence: TGTGCCAGCAGCCCCGGGGTAGCGGGAGGGAATACGCAGTATTTT. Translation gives CASSPGVAGGNTQYF.